One and the same sample provided the 19 T cell receptor beta chains below, sequenced in a study of T cell responses to AZD1222 COVID-19 vaccine. Generated by immunoSEQ multiplex PCR, the TCRdb table keeps only in-frame clones and is missing some. The sample shows 90,000 to 100,000 clones, roughly 90% of them seen only once. The source material was peripheral blood, sampled on day 0 of AZD1222 vaccination. The receptors shown here come from an adult in good health.

This chain uses TRBV29-1 with TRBJ2-5, with TRBD2 as a possible D gene (7 bases). The germline CDR1 and CDR2 sequences are SQVTM and ANQGSEA. Trimming left V 4 bases short and J 5 bases short, with 20 bases between. CDR3 size: 15 residues. The CDR3 protein is CSVAGEGDSRETQYF. CDR3 sequence (DNA): TGCAGCGTTGCAGGGGAGGGAGATAGTCGGGAGACCCAGTACTTC.

This CDR3 is CASGLITSHNQPQHF. Written as DNA, the CDR3 is TGTGCTAGTGGTTTGATTACTTCACACAATCAGCCCCAGCATTTT. V gene TRBV12-5 combines with J gene TRBJ1-5; D is unclear. Trimming removed 2 bases at V and 3 bases at J, with 11 bases between. The length of the CDR3 is 15 residues. Germline assignment: CDR1 LGHNT and CDR2 FRNRAP.

This clone was counted a single time. The genes are TRBV4-3 and TRBJ2-1; 10 nucleotides line up with TRBD2. The V gene's germline CDR1 is LGHNA and CDR2 YSLEER. V was pared by 0 bases and J by 13 bases, with 12 bases of the junction left unmatched. The CDR3 has 16 amino acids. This chain's CDR3 is CASSQDGLAGAARQFF. CDR3 sequence (DNA): TGCGCCAGCAGCCAAGACGGGCTAGCGGGAGCAGCCCGACAGTTCTTC.

CDR3 loop: CASSSPGLAGTDTQYF. The CDR3 DNA follows: TGTGCCAGCAGTTCCCCGGGACTAGCGGGAACAGATACGCAGTATTTT. The chain employs TRBV28 and TRBJ2-3, with 13 bases that match TRBD2. With 4 bases clipped from V and 3 bases from J, the junction kept 4 bases outside the gene matches. Germline loops: CDR1 MDHEN, CDR2 SYDVKM. The CDR3 covers 16 residues.

In its sample, this clone was seen once. The V and J genes are TRBV5-4 and TRBJ2-3; 8 bases are a match to TRBD1. The CDR3 spans 14 residues. The junction had 6 bases not matched to a gene; V was cut back by 3 bases and J by 6 bases. Looked up from germline, CDR1 is SGHNT and CDR2 is YYREEE (reference sequence). CDR3 residues: CASSSDRGGDTQYF. The CDR3 DNA reads TGTGCCAGCAGCTCTGACAGGGGAGGTGATACGCAGTATTTT.

As to this clone: Germline and junction disagree at one end, which may indicate a read error. The chain couples TRBV4-1 to TRBJ2-5, with 7 bases identical to TRBD2. The CDR3 contains 18 residues. The germline V gene encodes CDR1 MGHRA and CDR2 YSYEKL. The CDR3 DNA reads as TGCGCCCGCAGCCCTCCGGGGGGAGGGTACAGTCACCAAGAGACCCAGTACTTC. Translated: CARSPPGGGYSHQETQYF.

CDR3 DNA: TGTGCCAGCAGTACACCCCAGGGGCATGAGCAGTTCTTC. This translates into CASSTPQGHEQFF. The rearrangement uses TRBV3-1 (or the pseudogene TRBV3-2) and TRBJ2-1; D possibly corresponds to TRBD1 (6 bases). Trimming removed 6 bases at V and 8 bases at J, with 14 bases between. This CDR3 is built from 13 residues. CDR1 and CDR2 (germline): LGHDT, YNNKEL (reference sequence).

The chain joins TRBV2 to TRBJ1-6; D gene ambiguous. CDR1 is SNHLY, CDR2 FYNNEI, per germline. Between the trimmed V and J ends, which lost 6 bases and 0 bases, there was a span of 6 bases. The CDR3 covers 14 residues. DNA for the CDR3: TGTGCCAGCAGCTTAAGCTCCTATAATTCACCCCTCCACTTT. Translating gives CASSLSSYNSPLHF. Looking up the rest from reference TRBV2 and TRBJ1-6 gives the full variable domain: EPEVTQTPSHQVTQMGQEVILRCVPISNHLYFYWYRQILGQKVEFLVSFYNNEISEKSEIFDDQFSVERPDGSNFTLKIRSTKLEDSAMYFCASSLSSYNSPLHFGNGTRLTVT.

This chain connects TRBV18 to TRBJ2-7, with TRBD2 matching over 11 bases. CDR3 size: 18 residues. Per the germline V gene, CDR1 is KGHSH and CDR2 is LQKENI. Trimming cost V 3 bases and J 5 bases; bases outside gene matches: 15. CDR3: CASSPIPGTSGRGDEQYF. The CDR3 nucleotides read TGTGCCAGCTCACCCATTCCGGGTACTAGCGGGAGAGGGGACGAGCAGTACTTC.

V usage is TRBV6-2 or TRBV6-3 and J usage is TRBJ2-3, with 8 bases identical to TRBD2. Germline loops: CDR1 MNHEY, CDR2 SVGEGT. The V segment lost 0 bases and the J segment 6 bases; nucleotides outside the gene matches: 11. The CDR3 is made up of 17 amino acids. This CDR3 reads CASSYSGGRSKRDTQYF. In nucleotides, the CDR3 is TGTGCCAGCAGTTACTCTGGCGGGAGGTCTAAAAGGGATACGCAGTATTTT.

This chain connects TRBV9 to TRBJ2-3; D might be TRBD2 (6 bases). Trimming left V 3 bases short and J 2 bases short, with 19 bases between. Germline V lookup: CDR1 SGDLS, CDR2 YYNGEE. This CDR3 is 17 amino acids long. The CDR3 region has the DNA TGTGCCAGCAGCGCCCGCGGGACTCTTGAACTCACAGATACGCAGTATTTT. This encodes CASSARGTLELTDTQYF.

The gene calls are TRBV14 and TRBJ2-1; TRBD2 matches at 10 bases. CDR3 size: 15 residues. The J segment lost 2 bases and the V segment lost 4 bases, leaving 2 bases of the junction unmatched. CDR1 and CDR2 from the germline V gene are SGHDN and FVKESK. The CDR3 DNA reads as TGTGCCAGCAGCCGTAGCGGGAGGCCCTACAATGAGCAGTTCTTC. This codes for CASSRSGRPYNEQFF.

This clone has a single count. The chain's CDR3 is CASREGAKNIQYF. The CDR3 nucleotides are TGTGCCAGCCGGGAGGGGGCCAAAAACATTCAGTACTTC. V usage is TRBV21-1 and J usage is TRBJ2-4; the DNA was not compared with TRBD2, the D call given in the table. TRBV21-1 is shown as a pseudogene. The CDR3 length is 13 residues.

This chain joins TRBV4-1 and TRBJ1-1; tentatively, D is TRBD1 (6 bases). The V gene's germline CDR1 is MGHRA and CDR2 YSYEKL. The CDR3 sequence is 15 residues long. Trimming stripped 0 bases from V and 4 bases from J, with 12 bases between. The CDR3 is CASSQEGGPGTEAFF. CDR3 DNA: TGCGCCAGCAGCCAAGAGGGGGGGCCCGGCACTGAAGCTTTCTTT.

This rearrangement joins TRBV4-1 to TRBJ1-4, with D possibly matching TRBD1 (5 bases). The CDR3 is made up of 15 amino acids. Trimming took off 4 bases at V and 6 bases at J, with 15 bases between the two ends. Germline lookup yields CDR1 MGHRA and CDR2 YSYEKL. The CDR3 sequence is CASSPAGIRDEKLFF. CDR3 sequence (DNA): TGCGCCAGCAGCCCGGCAGGGATCAGGGATGAAAAACTGTTTTTT.

The CDR3 DNA sequence: TGTGCCAGCGGGCGTGTAGGACAGAGATATGGCTACACCTTC. The encoded protein is CASGRVGQRYGYTF. The J gene is TRBJ1-2, the V gene TRBV2, with D possibly TRBD1 on 6 matching bases. Germline V gives CDR1 SNHLY, CDR2 FYNNEI. V shed 8 bases and J shed 5 bases, with 18 bases lying between them. This CDR3 contains 14 residues.

V is TRBV7-2 and J is TRBJ1-2; unclear D gene. V was cut by 3 bases and J by 4 bases, with 3 bases left in between. The V gene's germline CDR1 is SGHTA and CDR2 FQGNSA. CDR3 length: 11 residues. CDR3 residues: CASSLFYGYTF. CDR3 DNA sequence: TGTGCCAGCAGCTTGTTCTATGGCTACACCTTC.

The chain is built from TRBV28 and TRBJ1-6; the D gene is possibly TRBD1 (5 bases). Deletions cut 4 bases from V and 1 base from J, with 11 bases between. Germline-derived CDR1 and CDR2 are MDHEN and SYDVKM. CDR3 length: 16 residues. This CDR3 is CASSSFRVSYNSPLHF. The CDR3 DNA is TGTGCCAGCAGTTCCTTCAGGGTTTCCTATAATTCACCCCTCCACTTT.

This clone is medium-sized by share. This chain joins TRBV4-3 and TRBJ1-5; TRBD1 aligns across 7 bases. The CDR3 contains 16 residues. Germline assignment: CDR1 LGHNA and CDR2 YSLEER. After removal of 1 base from V and 7 bases from J, the junction contained 10 bases not matched to a gene. In DNA, the CDR3 is TGCGCCAGCAGCCAAGCCCGAGACAGGGCCGTCCAGCCCCAGCATTTT. It yields the protein CASSQARDRAVQPQHF.